These T cell receptor beta chains were read from a single sample in a study of T cells in tumors after PD-1 blockade. Clones were read by immunoSEQ multiplex PCR, and TCRdb kept only the in-frame ones, dropping some. The sample has 40,000 to 55,000 clones, just under 80% seen once. Source: PBMCs, taken before anti-PD-1 treatment. These receptors came from a human donor with basal cell carcinoma. The CDR3 runs from the conserved cysteine through the conserved F or W. The order of the fields is V gene, clone size, D gene, J gene, CDR3 protein, CDR3 DNA. A D gene is named only where the DNA matches it firmly. A row's size may be missing; if present it is once, few, many or a size class.

TRBV2	-	-	TRBJ2-5	CASSERADWDPMETQYF	TGTGCCAGCAGTGAACGGGCCGACTGGGACCCAATGGAGACCCAGTACTTC
TRBV9	-	-	TRBJ2-3	CASSVANRPDTQYF	TGTGCCAGCAGCGTAGCTAACAGGCCAGATACGCAGTATTTT
TRBV27	-	-	TRBJ1-4	CASSLWDNEKLFF	TGTGCCAGCAGTTTATGGGATAATGAAAAACTGTTTTTT
TRBV19	-	-	TRBJ2-1	CASSGRGYNEQFF	TGTGCCAGTAGTGGGCGGGGCTACAATGAGCAGTTCTTC
TRBV9	-	TRBD1	TRBJ1-2	CASSVEGRGYLGYTF	TGTGCCAGCAGCGTAGAGGGCAGGGGGTATCTTGGCTACACCTTC
TRBV14	-	-	TRBJ1-3	CASSQDRGNTIYF	TGTGCCAGCAGCCAAGACAGAGGAAACACCATATATTTT
TRBV5-1	-	TRBD1	TRBJ1-2	CASSLWTGNYNYGYTF	TGCGCCAGCAGCTTGTGGACAGGGAACTATAACTATGGCTACACCTTC
TRBV18	few	TRBD2	TRBJ2-1	CASSVIGTSGSSYNEQFF	TGTGCCAGCTCAGTAATAGGGACTAGCGGGAGCTCCTACAATGAGCAGTTCTTC
TRBV7-9	-	-	TRBJ2-3	CASSLAVSTDTQYF	TGTGCCAGCAGCTTAGCTGTTAGCACAGATACGCAGTATTTT
TRBV7-9	-	TRBD1	TRBJ1-5	CASSGHTGQGVQPQHF	TGTGCCAGCAGTGGACATACGGGACAGGGGGTTCAGCCCCAGCATTTT
TRBV7-3	-	-	TRBJ1-1	CASSNAWNTEAFF	TGTGCCAGCAGCAACGCATGGAACACTGAAGCTTTCTTT
TRBV6-5	few	TRBD1	TRBJ1-1	CASRGRGQKNTEAFF	TGTGCCAGCAGAGGCCGGGGACAGAAGAACACTGAAGCTTTCTTT
TRBV19	-	TRBD1	TRBJ1-2	CASSMRSGTGASGYTF	TGTGCCAGTAGTATGAGATCCGGGACAGGGGCATCTGGCTACACCTTC
TRBV18	-	-	TRBJ1-5	CASSSDRLRQPQHF	TGTGCCAGCTCAAGTGACAGGCTAAGGCAGCCCCAGCATTTT
TRBV10-1	-	-	TRBJ1-2	CASSESGHYGYTF	TGCGCCAGCAGTGAGTCCGGGCATTATGGCTACACCTTC
TRBV2	-	-	TRBJ2-1	CASSEARQGPYNEQFF	TGTGCCAGCAGTGAAGCCAGGCAGGGACCCTACAATGAGCAGTTCTTC
TRBV10-3	-	TRBD2	TRBJ2-5	CAISGGSGGADQETQYF	TGTGCCATCAGTGGAGGGTCGGGGGGGGCTGATCAAGAGACCCAGTACTTC
TRBV28	-	-	TRBJ2-6	CASSLTGSGANVLTF	TGTGCCAGCAGTCTGACAGGCTCTGGGGCCAACGTCCTGACTTTC
TRBV10-3	-	-	TRBJ2-2	CAISESGRHTGELFF	TGTGCCATCAGTGAGTCGGGAAGACACACCGGGGAGCTGTTTTTT
TRBV19	-	-	TRBJ1-1	CASSGRGWGDTEAFF	TGTGCCAGTAGTGGCAGGGGCTGGGGCGACACTGAAGCTTTCTTT
TRBV5-8	-	TRBD1	TRBJ1-1	CASSLRQGLNTEAFF	TGTGCCAGCAGCTTGCGACAGGGCCTAAACACTGAAGCTTTCTTT
TRBV5-1	-	TRBD1	TRBJ1-1	CASSSDRGQTEAFF	TGCGCCAGCAGCTCCGACAGGGGGCAAACTGAAGCTTTCTTT